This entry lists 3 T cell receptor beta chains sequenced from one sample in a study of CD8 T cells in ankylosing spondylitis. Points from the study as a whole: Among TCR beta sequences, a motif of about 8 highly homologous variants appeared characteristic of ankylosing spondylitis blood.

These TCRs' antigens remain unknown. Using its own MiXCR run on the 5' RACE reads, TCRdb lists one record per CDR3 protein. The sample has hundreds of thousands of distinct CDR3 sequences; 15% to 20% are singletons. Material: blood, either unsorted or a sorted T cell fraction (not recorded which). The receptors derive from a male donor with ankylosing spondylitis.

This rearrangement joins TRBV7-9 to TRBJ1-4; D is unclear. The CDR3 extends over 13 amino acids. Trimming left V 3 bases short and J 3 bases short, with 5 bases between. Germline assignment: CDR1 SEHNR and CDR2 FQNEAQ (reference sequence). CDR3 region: CASSFTANEKLFF. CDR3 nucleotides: TGTGCCAGCAGCTTCACCGCTAATGAAAAACTGTTTTTT.

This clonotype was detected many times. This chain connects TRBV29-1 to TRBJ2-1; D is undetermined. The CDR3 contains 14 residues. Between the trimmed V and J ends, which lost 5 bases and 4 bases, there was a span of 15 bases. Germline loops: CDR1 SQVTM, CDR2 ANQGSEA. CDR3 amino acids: CSVQLPLGYNEQFF. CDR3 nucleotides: TGCAGCGTTCAGCTTCCCTTGGGGTACAATGAGCAGTTCTTC.

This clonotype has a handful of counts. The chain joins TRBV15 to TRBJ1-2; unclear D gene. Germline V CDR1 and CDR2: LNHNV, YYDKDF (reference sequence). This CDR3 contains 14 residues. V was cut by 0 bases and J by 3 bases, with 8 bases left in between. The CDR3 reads CATSRDRYDYGYTF. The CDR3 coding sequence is TGTGCCACCAGCAGAGATCGGTATGACTATGGCTACACCTTC.